What follows are 20 T cell receptor beta chains derived from one specimen sequenced in a study of T cells after yellow fever vaccination. TCRdb itself ran the 5' RACE reads through MiXCR, one entry per CDR3 protein. The sample consists of more than 300,000 distinct CDR3 sequences, approximately 12% of them appearing once. The sequenced sample was CD4+ T cells sorted from PBMCs, obtained 45 days after the yellow fever booster vaccination. The receptors were gathered from a man younger than 30 who received the YFV17D yellow fever vaccine.

This clonotype was observed a handful of times. V usage is TRBV6-2 or TRBV6-3 and J usage is TRBJ2-7; D may be TRBD1 or TRBD2 (5 bases each). The CDR3 runs to 14 residues. Germline CDR1 is MNHEY and CDR2 is SVGEGT. Trimming left V 5 bases short and J 2 bases short, with 13 bases between. The CDR3 here is CASSTRGTTYEQYF. CDR3 bases: TGTGCCAGCAGTACTCGGGGCACGACCTACGAGCAGTACTTC.

This clonotype occurred once. CDR3 nucleotide sequence: TGTGCCAGCAGTTCCTACAAGATTTACACAGATACGCAGTATTTT. Its translation: CASSSYKIYTDTQYF. The chain has TRBV12-3 or TRBV12-4 and TRBJ2-3; D remains ambiguous. The CDR3 runs 15 residues. The V end lost 4 bases, the J end lost 2 bases, and 13 bases lay between the germline ends.

This sequence joins TRBV28 and TRBJ1-2; D is perhaps TRBD1 (5 bases). This CDR3 comprises 10 residues. The germline CDR1 and CDR2 sequences are MDHEN and SYDVKM. The V gene lost 10 bases and the J gene lost 8 bases, with 11 bases spanning the gap. This CDR3 is CATGRPGYTF. The CDR3 nucleotides read TGTGCCACAGGGCGACCGGGCTACACCTTC.

The chain couples TRBV29-1 to TRBJ2-7, with 11 bases matching TRBD2. The trim removed 4 bases at V and 3 bases at J, leaving 5 bases unmatched. The CDR3 has 14 amino acids. Germline V gene sequence: CDR1 SQVTM, CDR2 ANQGSEA. CDR3 nucleotide sequence: TGCAGCGTTGTAGGGGGGACTAGCGGCTACGAGCAGTACTTC. It translates to CSVVGGTSGYEQYF.

This clonotype was observed a few times. This chain joins TRBV6-2 or TRBV6-3 and TRBJ1-2; D ambiguous. The CDR3 has 17 residues. Germline CDR1 MNHEY, CDR2 SVGEGT. Trimming pared 1 base from V and 2 bases from J, leaving 17 bases between. In nucleotides, the CDR3 is TGTGCCAGCAGTTACTGGCCCCGGCCAGACTACAACTATGGCTACACCTTC. It codes for CASSYWPRPDYNYGYTF.

This clonotype came up once. The chain recombines TRBV6-2 or TRBV6-3 with TRBJ1-4; a possible D gene is TRBD1 (6 bases). The CDR3 runs 16 residues. The germline gives CDR1 MNHEY, CDR2 SVGEGT. Trimming shortened V by 0 bases and J by 5 bases, and 13 bases separated the two germline ends. The CDR3: CASSYSTGRGNEKLFF. DNA for the CDR3: TGTGCCAGCAGTTACTCGACAGGACGGGGGAATGAAAAACTGTTTTTT.

This clonotype has a handful of counts. The V and J genes are TRBV15 and TRBJ2-7; tentatively, D is TRBD1 (5 bases). The ends were cut back, 2 bases at V and 1 base at J, with 6 bases in the middle. Per the germline V gene, CDR1 is LNHNV and CDR2 is YYDKDF (reference sequence). This CDR3 region has 13 residues. CDR3 sequence reads: CATSRQGSYEQYF. CDR3 sequence (DNA): TGTGCCACCAGCAGACAGGGATCCTACGAGCAGTACTTC. Full variable domain (rest looked up from reference TRBV15 and TRBJ2-7): DAMVIQNPRYQVTQFGKPVTLSCSQTLNHNVMYWYQQKSSQAPKLLFHYYDKDFNNEADTPDNFQSRRPNTSFCFLDIRSPGLGDTAMYLCATSRQGSYEQYFGPGTRLTVT.

The rearrangement links TRBV7-2 to TRBJ2-2, with TRBD2 matching over 8 bases. V gave up 3 bases and J gave up 2 bases; unmatched junction bases: 5. The CDR3 runs 16 residues. Germline CDR1 reads SGHTA; CDR2 reads FQGNSA. The DNA of the CDR3 is TGTGCCAGCAGCTTTCGGCGGGGGGCTAACACCGGGGAGCTGTTTTTT. Translated: CASSFRRGANTGELFF.

This clonotype occurred a few times. The chain links TRBV6-2 or TRBV6-3 to TRBJ2-7, with D perhaps matching TRBD1 or TRBD2 (6 bases each). V dropped 6 bases and J dropped 2 bases, with 14 bases sitting between them. The CDR3 runs to 14 residues. CDR1 is MNHEY and CDR2 is SVGEGT in the germline V gene. CDR3 DNA: TGTGCCAGCAGGAATGGGGGGCCAACCTACGAGCAGTACTTC. It encodes CASRNGGPTYEQYF.

This clonotype has a handful of counts. J is TRBJ2-2 and V is TRBV5-1; 9 nucleotides align to TRBD2. J gave up 3 bases and V 4 bases, and 7 bases lay outside the gene matches. Germline V gene sequence: CDR1 SGHRS, CDR2 YFSETQ. The length of the CDR3 is 16 residues. The CDR3 bases are TGCGCCAGCAGCACCGCGACTAGCGGAGACACCGGGGAGCTGTTTTTT. Residues: CASSTATSGDTGELFF.

There are a few counts of this clonotype. The rearrangement links TRBV13 to TRBJ1-1, with D perhaps matching TRBD1 (6 bases). CDR3 length equals 15 residues. Trimming removed 2 bases at V and 1 base at J, with 11 bases between. Germline CDR1 reads PRHDT; CDR2 reads FYEKMQ (reference sequence). This CDR3 is CASSLKQGTNTEAFF. The CDR3 nucleotides read TGTGCCAGCAGCTTAAAGCAGGGGACGAACACTGAAGCTTTCTTT.

The chain carries TRBV4-3 and TRBJ2-5; 9 bases are a match to TRBD1. Germline V gene sequence: CDR1 LGHNA, CDR2 YSLEER. The CDR3 runs to 15 residues. Trimming removed 4 bases from V and 5 bases from J; junction bases left unmatched: 8. The CDR3 nucleotides read TGCGCCAGCAGCCGACAGGGGGTTATAGCGGAGACCCAGTACTTC. Amino acids: CASSRQGVIAETQYF.

The V call is TRBV5-1, the J call TRBJ2-2; TRBD1 aligns across 7 bases. V gave up 7 bases and J gave up 4 bases; unmatched junction bases: 10. CDR1 is SGHRS, CDR2 YFSETQ, per germline. This CDR3 has 15 residues. The CDR3 loop reads CASFLGPGGTGELFF. The CDR3 DNA reads TGCGCCAGCTTCTTGGGGCCAGGGGGCACCGGGGAGCTGTTTTTT.

This clonotype was seen just once. V is TRBV9 and J is TRBJ1-6; a weak D match, TRBD1 (6 bases). V was clipped by 5 bases and J by 7 bases, with 10 bases between them. The CDR3 consists of 13 residues. Looked up from germline, CDR1 is SGDLS and CDR2 is YYNGEE. This chain's CDR3 is CASSWQGNSPLHF. For the CDR3, the DNA is TGTGCCAGCAGTTGGCAGGGGAATTCACCCCTCCACTTT.

This clonotype came up many times. The gene calls are TRBV15 and TRBJ2-3; D is undetermined. V lost 0 bases to trimming and J lost 4 bases, with 11 bases between them. The CDR3 extends over 15 amino acids. Looked up from germline, CDR1 is LNHNV and CDR2 is YYDKDF (reference sequence). The CDR3 region is CATSRDRGTADTQYF. The CDR3 DNA follows: TGTGCCACCAGCAGAGATCGAGGCACAGCAGATACGCAGTATTTT.

This clonotype was counted ten times or more. The chain joins TRBV4-1 to TRBJ2-3, with D perhaps given as TRBD1 or TRBD2 (5 bases each). Looked up from germline, CDR1 is MGHRA and CDR2 is YSYEKL. V shed 3 bases and J shed 0 bases, with 13 bases lying between them. This CDR3 is 16 amino acids long. The chain's CDR3 is CASSHYGGPSTDTQYF. The CDR3 DNA reads as TGCGCCAGCAGCCATTATGGGGGACCTAGCACAGATACGCAGTATTTT.

This sequence joins TRBV12-3 or TRBV12-4 and TRBJ2-1; the D call may be TRBD1 or TRBD2 (5 bases each). The V and J ends lost 1 base and 14 bases respectively, with 9 bases between them. The CDR3 runs 11 residues. The CDR3 nucleotides are TGTGCCAGCAGTTTAGGGGACCGGAAGTTCTTC. This translates into CASSLGDRKFF.

This clonotype was observed a handful of times. This chain joins TRBV7-9 and TRBJ1-1; 7 nucleotides align to TRBD1. The germline CDR1 and CDR2 sequences are SEHNR and FQNEAQ (reference sequence). The CDR3 spans 15 residues. Trimming at V came to 4 bases and at J to 3 bases, leaving 8 bases not matched to a gene. The CDR3 region has the DNA TGTGCCAGCAGCTCCAACAGGGGAGCGGACACTGAAGCTTTCTTT. Protein sequence: CASSSNRGADTEAFF.

J is TRBJ1-1 and V is TRBV20-1; D gene unclear. The V gene lost 3 bases and the J gene lost 1 base, with 9 bases spanning the gap. This CDR3 is built from 13 residues. Germline loops: CDR1 DFQATT, CDR2 SNEGSKA (reference sequence). CDR3 sequence: CSASHRRNTEAFF. CDR3 in DNA: TGCAGTGCTAGTCACCGGCGGAACACTGAAGCTTTCTTT.

The chain joins TRBV5-1 to TRBJ1-2, with TRBD1 matching 7 bases. CDR1 and CDR2 (germline): SGHRS, YFSETQ. With V trimmed by 1 base and J by 4 bases, 1 base remained unmatched. This CDR3 is built from 13 residues. This CDR3 is CASSLRTGYGYTF. CDR3 DNA: TGCGCCAGCAGCTTGAGGACAGGCTATGGCTACACCTTC.